Shown below are 21 T cell receptor beta chains from a single sample sequenced in a study of blood T cell repertoires in COVID-19. Some clones are missing from TCRdb's copy, which holds only in-frame ones; the method was immunoSEQ multiplex PCR. The data show fewer than 350,000 clones, approximately 91% seen once. The sequenced material came from peripheral blood. All receptors derive from a man aged 18 to 35 with active or convalescent COVID-19.

The chain combines TRBV5-8 with TRBJ2-3; 10 positions agree with TRBD2. This CDR3 region has 15 residues. J lost 6 bases, V lost 4 bases, and 8 bases had no gene match. The germline CDR1 and CDR2 sequences are SGHTS and YDEGEE. CDR3 protein: CASSESGGAQDTQYF. The CDR3 DNA reads TGTGCCAGCAGCGAAAGCGGGGGGGCCCAGGATACGCAGTATTTT.

J is TRBJ2-3 and V is TRBV7-9; D is undetermined. This CDR3 region has 11 residues. Germline CDR1 reads SEHNR; CDR2 reads FQNEAQ (reference sequence). V lost 5 bases to trimming and J lost 3 bases, with 3 bases between them. The CDR3 DNA reads as TGTGCCAGCAGCCGGACAGATACGCAGTATTTT. It is translated as CASSRTDTQYF.

The chain employs TRBV5-6 and TRBJ2-3; 9 positions match TRBD2. The CDR3 runs to 15 residues. With V trimmed by 2 bases and J by 0 bases, 1 base remained unmatched. The germline V gene has CDR1 SGHDT and CDR2 YYEEEE. As DNA, the CDR3 is TGTGCCAGCAGCTTTGGACTAGCGAGCACAGATACGCAGTATTTT. It is translated as CASSFGLASTDTQYF.

This rearrangement joins TRBV2 to TRBJ2-3; no definite D call. V gave up 3 bases and J gave up 2 bases, with 15 bases separating them. There are 16 residues in the CDR3. Germline lookup yields CDR1 SNHLY and CDR2 FYNNEI. DNA for the CDR3: TGTGCCAGCAGTGAGTCGGTTAGCCGAAACACAGATACGCAGTATTTT. Residues: CASSESVSRNTDTQYF.

The chain links TRBV11-2 to TRBJ1-2, with 9 bases aligning to TRBD1. This CDR3 comprises 16 residues. Trimming cost V 4 bases and J 3 bases; bases outside gene matches: 9. Per germline, CDR1 SGHAT and CDR2 FQNNGV. Here the CDR3 DNA reads TGTGCCAGCAGCTCAAACAGGGGGCACGATCACTATGGCTACACCTTC. Translating it yields CASSSNRGHDHYGYTF. Combining the CDR3 with reference TRBV11-2 and TRBJ1-2 gives the whole variable domain EAGVAQSPRYKIIEKRQSVAFWCNPISGHATLYWYQQILGQGPKLLIQFQNNGVVDDSQLPKDRFSAERLKGVDSTLKIQPAKLEDSAVYLCASSSNRGHDHYGYTFGSGTRLTVV.

Many counts were recorded for this clone. Other DNA sequences in this sample translate to the same CDR3. The chain is built from TRBV6-1 and TRBJ2-3, with D perhaps TRBD1 (5 bases). This CDR3 is 14 amino acids long. CDR1 and CDR2 (germline): MNHNS, SASEGT. V was cut by 1 base and J by 4 bases, with 9 bases left in between. The CDR3 bases are TGTGCCAGCAGTGAAGGTCAGGGTCCAGATACGCAGTATTTT. It yields the protein CASSEGQGPDTQYF.

J is TRBJ2-3 and V is TRBV29-1; 9 bases map to TRBD2. Trimming cost V 7 bases and J 4 bases; bases outside gene matches: 6. The CDR3 is made up of 13 amino acids. Per the germline V gene, CDR1 is SQVTM and CDR2 is ANQGSEA. Written as DNA, the CDR3 is TGCAGCGCAACCGGGACTAGCCCAGATACGCAGTATTTT. Translating gives CSATGTSPDTQYF.

This clone was counted a single time. The V and J genes are TRBV18 and TRBJ2-1; tentative D call: TRBD2 (6 bases). The CDR3 runs to 19 residues. From germline, CDR1 is KGHSH and CDR2 LQKENI. Trimming left V 4 bases short and J 0 bases short, with 22 bases between. The CDR3 region is CASSRKDLGGWDSYNEQFF. The CDR3 DNA reads as TGTGCCAGCTCACGAAAGGACCTCGGGGGATGGGACTCCTACAATGAGCAGTTCTTC.

The rearrangement uses TRBV21-1 and TRBJ2-1; TRBD1 is the table's D call and was not checked against the DNA. TRBV21-1 is reported as a pseudogene. The CDR3 is 17 residues long. CDR3 sequence reads: CASSTHGRDRDGNEQFF. For the CDR3, the DNA is TGTGCCAGCAGCACACATGGCAGGGACAGGGATGGAAATGAGCAGTTCTTC.

The rearrangement uses TRBV6-5 and TRBJ2-3; no definite D call. Trimming pared 5 bases from V and 5 bases from J, leaving 11 bases between. The CDR3 consists of 13 residues. The V gene's germline CDR1 is MNHEY and CDR2 SVGAGI. CDR3 sequence (DNA): TGTGCCAGCAGTCCTAACCGCTTAGATACGCAGTATTTT. It translates to CASSPNRLDTQYF.

V and J are TRBV9 and TRBJ1-3, with 9 positions matching TRBD1. Germline lookup yields CDR1 SGDLS and CDR2 YYNGEE. The CDR3 loop spans 17 amino acids. Trimming at V came to 4 bases and at J to 2 bases, leaving 10 bases not matched to a gene. The CDR3 sequence: CASSSSPGTGTGNTIYF. CDR3 DNA sequence: TGTGCCAGCAGCTCCTCACCTGGGACAGGGACTGGAAACACCATATATTTT.

The V call is TRBV11-2, the J call TRBJ1-5; TRBD1 matches at 10 bases. Trimming at V came to 4 bases and at J to 2 bases, leaving 5 bases not matched to a gene. Germline V gene lookup returns CDR1 SGHAT and CDR2 FQNNGV. This CDR3 has 16 residues. The CDR3 nucleotides read TGTGCCAGCAGCTGGACAGGGGGTAGCGGCAATCAGCCCCAGCATTTT. Translating it yields CASSWTGGSGNQPQHF. Looking up the rest from reference TRBV11-2 and TRBJ1-5 gives the full variable domain: EAGVAQSPRYKIIEKRQSVAFWCNPISGHATLYWYQQILGQGPKLLIQFQNNGVVDDSQLPKDRFSAERLKGVDSTLKIQPAKLEDSAVYLCASSWTGGSGNQPQHFGDGTRLSIL.

V usage is TRBV11-2 and J usage is TRBJ2-1; D might be TRBD2 (5 bases). Looked up from germline, CDR1 is SGHAT and CDR2 is FQNNGV. This CDR3 is built from 14 residues. V dropped 0 bases and J dropped 10 bases, with 13 bases sitting between them. Written as DNA, the CDR3 is TGTGCCAGCAGCTTAGATATCGGGGTTGGAGAGCAGTTCTTC. This gives the protein CASSLDIGVGEQFF.

This clone was seen repeatedly, ten times or more. The V gene is TRBV10-1, the J gene TRBJ2-7; D ambiguous. Germline-derived CDR1 and CDR2 are WNHNN and SYGVQD (reference sequence). The V gene lost 8 bases and the J gene lost 7 bases, with 12 bases spanning the gap. The CDR3 totals 11 residues. The CDR3 nucleotides read TGCGCCAGCCAAACAGTTGGGGAGCAGTACTTC. Its protein is CASQTVGEQYF.

The CDR3 here is CASSLTGGSVQPQHF. For the CDR3, the DNA is TGTGCCAGTAGTTTGACAGGGGGCTCTGTACAGCCCCAGCATTTT. J is TRBJ1-5 and V is TRBV19; 10 bases line up with TRBD1. Trimming removed 5 bases from V and 7 bases from J; junction bases left unmatched: 8. Germline V CDR1 and CDR2: LNHDA, SQIVND (reference sequence). The CDR3 is 15 amino acids. Full variable domain (rest looked up from reference TRBV19 and TRBJ1-5): DGGITQSPKYLFRKEGQNVTLSCEQNLNHDAMYWYRQDPGQGLRLIYYSQIVNDFQKGDIAEGYSVSREKKESFPLTVTSAQKNPTAFYLCASSLTGGSVQPQHFGDGTRLSIL.

The chain links TRBV11-2 to TRBJ2-7; D may be TRBD2 (7 bases). The ends were cut back, 3 bases at V and 3 bases at J, with 12 bases in the middle. Looked up from germline, CDR1 is SGHAT and CDR2 is FQNNGV. The CDR3 sequence is 14 residues long. CDR3 coding DNA: TGTGCCAGCAGCTTTGGAGGGGGGGGCTACGAGCAGTACTTC. Translating gives CASSFGGGGYEQYF. Full variable domain (remainder filled in from reference TRBV11-2 and TRBJ2-7): EAGVAQSPRYKIIEKRQSVAFWCNPISGHATLYWYQQILGQGPKLLIQFQNNGVVDDSQLPKDRFSAERLKGVDSTLKIQPAKLEDSAVYLCASSFGGGGYEQYFGPGTRLTVT.

This chain uses TRBV9 with TRBJ2-7; D might be TRBD1 (6 bases). CDR1 SGDLS and CDR2 YYNGEE come from the germline V gene. The germline V and J ends were trimmed by 4 bases and 1 base, with 9 bases remaining between them. The CDR3 spans 13 residues. CDR3 in DNA: TGTGCCAGCAGCTCGGGACATTCCTACGAGCAGTACTTC. This codes for CASSSGHSYEQYF.

This chain connects TRBV12-5 to TRBJ1-6; 7 bases are a match to TRBD1. The CDR3 runs to 19 residues. V was clipped by 2 bases and J by 2 bases; unmatched bases: 12. Germline CDR1 and CDR2: LGHNT and FRNRAP. Written as DNA, the CDR3 is TGTGCTAGTGGTTTGACGCCTTGGGGGACAGTCGCCTATAATTCACCCCTCCACTTT. As protein: CASGLTPWGTVAYNSPLHF.

The rearrangement uses TRBV9 and TRBJ2-7; D is possibly TRBD2 (6 bases). CDR3 length: 15 residues. Germline CDR1 is SGDLS and CDR2 is YYNGEE. V dropped 0 bases and J dropped 0 bases, with 10 bases sitting between them. CDR3 DNA sequence: TGTGCCAGCAGCGTAGCCAGGGACTCCTCCTACGAGCAGTACTTC. Protein product: CASSVARDSSYEQYF.

The V call is TRBV19, the J call TRBJ2-3, with D maybe TRBD2 (6 bases). CDR1 is LNHDA and CDR2 is SQIVND in the germline V gene (reference sequence). This CDR3 spans 13 amino acids. The ends were cut back, 3 bases at V and 5 bases at J, with 9 bases in the middle. The CDR3 loop is CASSMVSGDTQYF. The CDR3 DNA sequence: TGTGCCAGTAGTATGGTTAGCGGAGATACGCAGTATTTT. Looking up the rest from reference TRBV19 and TRBJ2-3 gives the full variable domain: DGGITQSPKYLFRKEGQNVTLSCEQNLNHDAMYWYRQDPGQGLRLIYYSQIVNDFQKGDIAEGYSVSREKKESFPLTVTSAQKNPTAFYLCASSMVSGDTQYFGPGTRLTVL.

The rearrangement links TRBV25-1 to TRBJ2-5, with TRBD2 as a possible D gene (5 bases). The germline CDR1 and CDR2 sequences are MGHDK and SYGVNS. This CDR3 has 14 amino acids. Trimming cost V 4 bases and J 1 base, with 10 bases left between them. CDR3 sequence (DNA): TGTGCCAGCAGTGCCTCACTAGTCCAAGAGACCCAGTACTTC. Its protein product is CASSASLVQETQYF. The whole variable domain, remainder taken from reference TRBV25-1 and TRBJ2-5, is EADIYQTPRYLVIGTGKKITLECSQTMGHDKMYWYQQDPGMELHLIHYSYGVNSTEKGDLSSESTVSRIRTEHFPLTLESARPSHTSQYLCASSASLVQETQYFGPGTRLLVL.